Following are 30 T cell receptor beta chains from one sample sequenced in a study of Ad26.COV2.S vaccination and SARS-CoV-2 variants. As for treatment: around 19 received Ad26.COV2.S at low or high dose, single or two shots; 5 received placebo; per-sample allocation not given. Day 63 after the first injection of vaccine or placebo was the sampling time. Measured with immunoSEQ multiplex PCR; TCRdb has only the in-frame clones, and not every one. The sample has 380,000 or so clones, about four fifths seen once. The specimen comprised peripheral blood, sampled in a trial of Ad26.COV2.S vaccine versus placebo. These receptor sequences come from a person aged 18 to 65 who received the Ad26.COV2.S COVID-19 vaccine or a placebo.

This clone came up once. The chain combines TRBV20-1 with TRBJ2-1; D is possibly TRBD2 (7 bases). The CDR3 covers 14 residues. The germline V and J ends were trimmed by 3 bases and 6 bases, with 15 bases remaining between them. The V gene's germline CDR1 is DFQATT and CDR2 SNEGSKA (reference sequence). The CDR3 region is CSASRGRGSNEQFF. In nucleotides, the CDR3 is TGCAGTGCTAGTAGGGGGAGGGGATCCAATGAGCAGTTCTTC.

The rearrangement links TRBV14 to TRBJ1-6; D unresolved. Trimming shortened V by 1 base and J by 9 bases, and 13 bases separated the two germline ends. The CDR3 extends over 15 amino acids. Germline V gene sequence: CDR1 SGHDN, CDR2 FVKESK. DNA for the CDR3: TGTGCCAGCAGCCAAGGCGCGGGTAGAAGTTCACCCCTCCACTTT. This sequence encodes CASSQGAGRSSPLHF.

V and J are TRBV7-2 and TRBJ1-6, with no clear D. V gave up 4 bases and J gave up 9 bases, with 7 bases separating them. The CDR3 sequence is 12 residues long. Germline CDR1 reads SGHTA; CDR2 reads FQGNSA. CDR3 sequence reads: CASSSTGSPLHF. The CDR3, as DNA: TGTGCCAGCAGCTCCACGGGTTCACCCCTCCACTTT.

V and J are TRBV11-2 and TRBJ1-6; a weak D match, TRBD1 (6 bases). In germline, CDR1 is SGHAT, CDR2 FQNNGV. The ends were cut back, 5 bases at V and 0 bases at J, with 14 bases in the middle. This CDR3 contains 17 residues. CDR3 nucleotide sequence: TGTGCCAGCAGCCTCGGACAGTCCTACTCCTATAATTCACCCCTCCACTTT. It encodes CASSLGQSYSYNSPLHF.

The rearrangement joins TRBV2 to TRBJ2-1; 9 bases line up with TRBD2. This CDR3 comprises 15 residues. With 1 base clipped from V and 7 bases from J, the junction kept 5 bases outside the gene matches. From germline, CDR1 is SNHLY and CDR2 FYNNEI. The CDR3 coding sequence is TGTGCCAGCAGTGAAGAGGGACTAGCCTCTAATGAGCAGTTCTTC. Its translation is CASSEEGLASNEQFF.

This clone came up once. This chain links TRBV6-5 with TRBJ1-2; 9 bases agree with TRBD1. Germline CDR1 is MNHEY and CDR2 is SVGAGI. The CDR3 runs to 15 residues. The J segment lost 4 bases and the V segment lost 6 bases, leaving 9 bases of the junction unmatched. CDR3 residues: CASRVGQGRSYGYTF. The CDR3 nucleotides are TGTGCCAGCAGGGTCGGACAGGGGCGTAGCTATGGCTACACCTTC.

The rearrangement links TRBV24-1 to TRBJ2-1; D might be TRBD1 or TRBD2, each matching 6 bases. Germline values: CDR1 KGHDR, CDR2 SFDVKD. V was clipped by 3 bases and J by 5 bases, with 16 bases between them. CDR3 length: 16 amino acids. The CDR3 reads CATSDLAGGGDNEQFF. The CDR3 nucleotides are TGTGCCACCAGTGATCTCGCTGGAGGGGGAGACAATGAGCAGTTCTTC.

The chain couples TRBV12-3 or TRBV12-4 to TRBJ1-3; D gene unclear. V was pared by 8 bases and J by 0 bases, with 8 bases between. The CDR3 loop spans 13 amino acids. The CDR3 is CASSGSSGNTIYF. CDR3 DNA sequence: TGTGCCAGCTCGGGATCCTCTGGAAACACCATATATTTT.

This chain connects TRBV6-4 to TRBJ2-3; 7 bases fit TRBD2. The germline V gene has CDR1 MRHNA and CDR2 SNTAGT. The trim removed 0 bases at V and 1 base at J, leaving 10 bases unmatched. CDR3 length: 18 amino acids. The CDR3 here is CASSDSKRSTSGTDTQYF. In DNA form, the CDR3 reads TGTGCCAGCAGTGACTCGAAAAGGTCTACTAGCGGCACAGATACGCAGTATTTT.

The rearrangement joins TRBV3-1 (or the pseudogene TRBV3-2) to TRBJ2-5; TRBD2 might be the D (6 bases). The ends were cut back, 1 base at V and 5 bases at J, with 11 bases in the middle. Germline assignment: CDR1 LGHDT and CDR2 YNNKEL (reference sequence). The CDR3 is made up of 14 amino acids. CDR3 DNA sequence: TGTGCCAGCAGCCAAGCGGGCGGGGAGGAGACCCAGTACTTC. As protein: CASSQAGGEETQYF.

The J gene is TRBJ1-2, the V gene TRBV5-1; tentatively, D is TRBD1 (6 bases). This CDR3 has 14 residues. V was cut by 4 bases and J by 8 bases, with 18 bases left in between. Germline loops: CDR1 SGHRS, CDR2 YFSETQ. This chain's CDR3 is CASSRTDLGSGYTF. In DNA form, the CDR3 reads TGCGCCAGCAGCCGGACAGACCTTGGGAGCGGCTACACCTTC.

This rearrangement joins TRBV7-7 to TRBJ2-5; D may be TRBD1 or TRBD2 (5 bases each). Looked up from germline, CDR1 is SSHAT and CDR2 is FNYEAQ (reference sequence). This CDR3 region has 16 residues. Trimming removed 5 bases from V and 7 bases from J, with 23 bases in between. Here the CDR3 reads CASSPDKGRVGRTQYF. The DNA of the CDR3 is TGTGCCAGCAGCCCCGATAAGGGCAGGGTTGGGAGGACCCAGTACTTC.

Concerning this clone: In the same sample, other DNA sequences code for this CDR3. The chain employs TRBV6-5 and TRBJ2-1; D is unclear. V was clipped by 6 bases and J by 1 base, with 1 base between them. The germline CDR1 and CDR2 sequences are MNHEY and SVGAGI. The CDR3 length is 11 residues. The CDR3 is CASRSYNEQFF. Written as DNA, the CDR3 is TGTGCCAGCAGATCCTACAATGAGCAGTTCTTC.

The sample holds one count of this clone. The chain recombines TRBV7-2 with TRBJ2-7; 7 bases map to TRBD1. This CDR3 is 15 amino acids long. Germline CDR1 is SGHTA and CDR2 is FQGNSA. Trimming at V came to 3 bases and at J to 0 bases, leaving 5 bases not matched to a gene. This chain's CDR3 is CASSFRGHLSYEQYF. The CDR3, as DNA: TGTGCCAGCAGCTTTAGGGGGCATCTCTCCTACGAGCAGTACTTC.

The chain links TRBV19 to TRBJ2-3; D unresolved. Germline CDR1 LNHDA, CDR2 SQIVND (reference sequence). Trimming left V 2 bases short and J 5 bases short, with 8 bases between. The CDR3 is made up of 13 amino acids. The CDR3 DNA reads TGTGCCAGTAGTATAAAGGTAGTAGATACGCAGTATTTT. As protein: CASSIKVVDTQYF.

The J gene is TRBJ2-1, the V gene TRBV20-1; D could derive from TRBD1 or TRBD2 (5 bases each). The V and J ends lost 3 bases and 10 bases respectively, with 16 bases between them. This CDR3 has 13 residues. The germline CDR1 and CDR2 sequences are DFQATT and SNEGSKA (reference sequence). For the CDR3, the DNA is TGCAGTGCTAGTAGAGGGGTTTGGACAGAGCAGTTCTTC. Translated, it gives CSASRGVWTEQFF.

J is TRBJ1-1 and V is TRBV29-1; D uncertain. Trimming left V 6 bases short and J 5 bases short, with 10 bases between. Germline V lookup: CDR1 SQVTM, CDR2 ANQGSEA. CDR3 length equals 11 residues. This CDR3 is CSVQTVTEAFF. The CDR3 DNA follows: TGCAGCGTCCAAACAGTGACTGAAGCTTTCTTT.

Turning to this clone: At the DNA level, this CDR3 is encoded by other sequences in the same sample as well. The chain is built from TRBV12-3 or TRBV12-4 and TRBJ1-5; D not resolved. The V gene lost 3 bases and the J gene lost 3 bases, with 6 bases spanning the gap. The CDR3 is 13 residues long. CDR3 loop: CASSFRLNQPQHF. DNA for the CDR3: TGTGCCAGCAGTTTTCGGCTCAATCAGCCCCAGCATTTT.

DNA for the CDR3: TGCGCCAGCAGCTTGTACCAGGCCGCGGGAATGGATGGCTACACCTTC. This sequence encodes CASSLYQAAGMDGYTF. The chain uses TRBV5-1 and TRBJ1-2; D remains ambiguous. There are 16 residues in the CDR3. Per germline, CDR1 SGHRS and CDR2 YFSETQ. Trimming left V 1 base short and J 6 bases short, with 19 bases between.

The J gene is TRBJ2-3, the V gene TRBV2; perhaps D is TRBD1 or TRBD2 (5 bases each). Germline CDR1 is SNHLY and CDR2 is FYNNEI. Trimming left V 4 bases short and J 2 bases short, with 19 bases between. This CDR3 has 17 amino acids. This chain's CDR3 is CASSGGTTRSHTDTQYF. CDR3 coding DNA: TGTGCCAGCAGTGGGGGGACCACTAGATCCCACACAGATACGCAGTATTTT.

The chain carries TRBV4-2 and TRBJ1-2, with a tentative D call TRBD1 (5 bases). CDR3 length equals 16 residues. Deletions cut 5 bases from V and 3 bases from J, with 19 bases between. CDR1 is LGHNA, CDR2 YNFKEQ, per germline. The CDR3: CASSSFGGGEYYGYTF. CDR3 nucleotide sequence: TGTGCCAGCAGCTCATTTGGCGGAGGGGAATACTATGGCTACACCTTC.

This chain joins TRBV2 and TRBJ1-2; D is ambiguous. The CDR3 sequence is 14 residues long. Trimming pared 2 bases from V and 4 bases from J, leaving 11 bases between. Germline V gives CDR1 SNHLY, CDR2 FYNNEI. The CDR3 loop is CASSERADIYGYTF. The DNA for the CDR3 is TGTGCCAGCAGTGAAAGGGCCGATATCTATGGCTACACCTTC.

The chain uses TRBV5-1 and TRBJ2-1; maybe TRBD1 (6 bases). The V gene's germline CDR1 is SGHRS and CDR2 YFSETQ. The CDR3 is 15 residues long. The V gene lost 6 bases and the J gene lost 8 bases, with 21 bases spanning the gap. The CDR3 spells CASTHRDALRDEQFF. The CDR3 coding sequence is TGCGCCAGCACCCACAGGGACGCTCTGAGGGATGAGCAGTTCTTC.

V and J are TRBV2 and TRBJ1-2; tentatively, D is TRBD1 (5 bases). CDR3 length: 13 residues. Trimming stripped 4 bases from V and 6 bases from J, with 12 bases between. Germline lookup yields CDR1 SNHLY and CDR2 FYNNEI. As DNA, the CDR3 is TGTGCCAGCAGTGTCGGGGGGAAGCATGGCTACACCTTC. It yields the protein CASSVGGKHGYTF.

The chain has TRBV9 and TRBJ2-1; 8 bases fit TRBD2. V was clipped by 0 bases and J by 1 base; unmatched bases: 3. CDR3 length: 16 residues. CDR1 and CDR2 (germline): SGDLS, YYNGEE. Written as DNA, the CDR3 is TGTGCCAGCAGCGTAGAGCAGCGGGGGTCCTACAATGAGCAGTTCTTC. It encodes CASSVEQRGSYNEQFF. Full variable domain (rest looked up from reference TRBV9 and TRBJ2-1): DSGVTQTPKHLITATGQRVTLRCSPRSGDLSVYWYQQSLDQGLQFLIQYYNGEERAKGNILERFSAQQFPDLHSELNLSSLELGDSALYFCASSVEQRGSYNEQFFGPGTRLTVL.

V is TRBV7-6 and J is TRBJ2-3; D unclear. Per germline, CDR1 SGHVS and CDR2 FNYEAQ. The V end lost 3 bases, the J end lost 5 bases, and 6 bases lay between the germline ends. The CDR3 has 12 amino acids. CDR3 in amino acids: CASSLQGDTQYF. The CDR3 DNA reads as TGTGCCAGCAGCTTGCAAGGAGATACGCAGTATTTT.

The chain joins TRBV2 to TRBJ1-6, with D tentatively TRBD1 (5 bases). Germline V gene lookup returns CDR1 SNHLY and CDR2 FYNNEI. This CDR3 is built from 16 residues. V lost 7 bases and J lost 7, with 20 bases in between. The CDR3 nucleotides are TGTGCCAGCACTTCCCGCCGGACACCGGTGAATTCACCCCTCCACTTT. Its protein product is CASTSRRTPVNSPLHF.

This sequence joins TRBV4-2 and TRBJ2-7, with a possible D match to TRBD2 (5 bases). Germline CDR1 LGHNA, CDR2 YNFKEQ. The CDR3 has 13 amino acids. Trimming cost V 4 bases and J 3 bases, with 10 bases left between them. CDR3 protein: CASSRGDNYEQYF. The CDR3 DNA follows: TGTGCCAGCAGCCGGGGAGACAACTACGAGCAGTACTTC.

The chain recombines TRBV25-1 with TRBJ1-1, with TRBD1 as a possible D gene (5 bases). Germline V gives CDR1 MGHDK, CDR2 SYGVNS. The CDR3 covers 14 residues. V dropped 1 base and J dropped 4 bases, with 10 bases sitting between them. As DNA, the CDR3 is TGTGCCAGCAGTGAATTGAGGCAGGGCACTGAAGCTTTCTTT. Its protein product is CASSELRQGTEAFF.

The chain carries TRBV19 and TRBJ2-3; TRBD1 matches 8 bases. The CDR3 totals 14 residues. V gave up 5 bases and J gave up 6 bases; unmatched junction bases: 7. Germline CDR1 and CDR2: LNHDA and SQIVND (reference sequence). The CDR3 loop is CASSWGTGVDTQYF. In nucleotides, the CDR3 is TGTGCCAGTAGTTGGGGGACAGGTGTCGATACGCAGTATTTT.